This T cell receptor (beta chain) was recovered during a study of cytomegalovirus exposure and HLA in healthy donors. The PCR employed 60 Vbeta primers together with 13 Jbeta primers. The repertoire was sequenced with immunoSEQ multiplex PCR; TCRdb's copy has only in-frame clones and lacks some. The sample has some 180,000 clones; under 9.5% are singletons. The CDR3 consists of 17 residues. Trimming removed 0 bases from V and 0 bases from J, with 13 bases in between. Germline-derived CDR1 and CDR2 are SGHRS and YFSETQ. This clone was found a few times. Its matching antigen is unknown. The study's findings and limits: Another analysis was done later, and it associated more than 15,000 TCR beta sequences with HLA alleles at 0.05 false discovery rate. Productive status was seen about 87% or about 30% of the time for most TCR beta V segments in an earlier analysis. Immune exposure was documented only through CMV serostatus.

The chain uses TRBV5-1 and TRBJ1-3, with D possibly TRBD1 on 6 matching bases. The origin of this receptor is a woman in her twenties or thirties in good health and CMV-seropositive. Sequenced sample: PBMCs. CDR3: CASSLEGGPISGNTIYF. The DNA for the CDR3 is TGCGCCAGCAGCTTGGAAGGGGGACCGATCTCTGGAAACACCATATATTTT.